This note documents a single TCR beta chain sequence. Antigen unknown. From CD4+ cells came CD45RA+ naive and CD45RA-negative memory subsets. The V gene's germline CDR1 is SGHTS and CDR2 YDEGEE. The CDR3 is 15 residues long. Trimming stripped 3 bases from V and 1 base from J, with 11 bases between. This table comes from immunoSEQ multiplex PCR, and its TCRdb copy is limited to in-frame clones, with some not included. The table lists about 680,000 clones, approximately 74% of them singletons. These data belong to a study of shared clonotypes between healthy human individuals. Study observations and caveats: An anticipated effect of sequencing depth on clonotype sharing among donors was recognized. Compared with clonotypes that all four donors shared, non-shared clonotypes had lower generation probabilities.

This sequence originates from a woman under 40 in good health. The chain recombines TRBV5-8 with TRBJ1-5; a weak D match, TRBD1 (6 bases). Sequenced material: memory CD4+ T cells sorted from blood. Subset noted: CD45RA-negative fraction. The CDR3 reads CASSSDSWSNQPQHF. The DNA of the CDR3 is TGTGCCAGCAGCTCGGACAGTTGGAGCAATCAGCCCCAGCATTTT.